The 21 T cell receptor beta chains listed next were all sequenced from one sample in a study of T cell changes during pregnancy in multiple sclerosis (dated by TCRdb to about 2019). Library preparation employed the immunoSEQ multiplex PCR assay. TCRdb obtained this table from immuneACCESS and retained in-frame rearrangements with V and J assigned. These tables miss some clones; where compared with another copy, unresolved V genes account for less than half of the shortfall, and the remainder is unexplained. For this sample there are some 80,000 clones; just over 90% appear just once. Of the sample, about 2.5% falls within the top ten clones. The sample was peripheral blood, taken before pregnancy. The source is a female donor with multiple sclerosis, enrolled in a pregnancy study.

The rearrangement joins TRBV5-1 to TRBJ2-3; D unclear. From germline, CDR1 is SGHRS and CDR2 YFSETQ. V shed 4 bases and J shed 0 bases, with 9 bases lying between them. The CDR3 spans 14 residues. The CDR3 DNA reads TGCGCCAGCAGCCAGACAACTAGCACAGATACGCAGTATTTT. As protein: CASSQTTSTDTQYF.

The chain has TRBV2 and TRBJ2-5; possible D gene TRBD1, 6 bases. Deletions cut 4 bases from V and 7 bases from J, with 16 bases between. The CDR3 has 14 residues. Germline-derived CDR1 and CDR2 are SNHLY and FYNNEI. The CDR3 sequence: CASSGDTLEVTQYF. Here the CDR3 DNA reads TGTGCCAGCAGTGGGGACACCCTAGAGGTGACCCAGTACTTC.

The V gene is TRBV2, the J gene TRBJ2-7; TRBD2 agrees at 7 bases. CDR3 length: 14 residues. Per the germline V gene, CDR1 is SNHLY and CDR2 is FYNNEI. With V trimmed by 4 bases and J by 1 base, 4 bases remained unmatched. DNA for the CDR3: TGTGCCAGCAGTGGGCTAGCGGTTTCCTACGAGCAGTACTTC. This codes for CASSGLAVSYEQYF.

This chain uses TRBV30 with TRBJ2-3; D might be TRBD2 (6 bases). This CDR3 is built from 15 residues. V was pared by 2 bases and J by 2 bases, with 14 bases between. The V gene's germline CDR1 is GTSNPN and CDR2 SVGIG (reference sequence). CDR3 region: CAWSPPGLLTDTQYF. CDR3 in DNA: TGTGCCTGGAGTCCTCCGGGACTTCTCACAGATACGCAGTATTTT. The full variable domain, completed using reference TRBV30 and TRBJ2-3, is SQTIHQWPATLVQPVGSPLSLECTVEGTSNPNLYWYRQAAGRGLQLLFYSVGIGQISSEVPQNLSASRPQDRQFILSSKKLLLSDSGFYLCAWSPPGLLTDTQYFGPGTRLTVL.

The chain links TRBV19 to TRBJ2-4; 11 nucleotides match TRBD2. Germline CDR1 LNHDA, CDR2 SQIVND (reference sequence). The CDR3 is 16 residues long. The V gene end was trimmed by 5 bases and the J gene end by 4 bases; junction bases not matched to a gene: 7. The CDR3 DNA sequence: TGTGCCAGTAGTTTTCTAGCGGGAGGAGGTAAAAACATTCAGTACTTC. Translating it yields CASSFLAGGGKNIQYF.

This chain links TRBV9 with TRBJ2-7; 8 bases fit TRBD2. Germline loops: CDR1 SGDLS, CDR2 YYNGEE. V lost 0 bases to trimming and J lost 5 bases; unmatched junction nucleotides: 4. This CDR3 comprises 14 residues. CDR3 coding DNA: TGTGCCAGCAGCGTAGAGGGGACTAGTCACGAGCAGTACTTC. Encoded protein: CASSVEGTSHEQYF.

V and J are TRBV28 and TRBJ1-5, with D possibly TRBD1 on 5 matching bases. The CDR3 runs 16 residues. The germline V and J ends were trimmed by 2 bases and 6 bases, with 17 bases remaining between them. CDR1 is MDHEN and CDR2 is SYDVKM in the germline V gene. This CDR3 is CASSLGGVWGSQPQHF. CDR3 DNA: TGTGCCAGCAGTTTAGGCGGGGTCTGGGGCAGTCAGCCCCAGCATTTT.

The chain combines TRBV12-5 with TRBJ1-5; tentative D call: TRBD1 (6 bases). Germline values: CDR1 LGHNT, CDR2 FRNRAP. The CDR3 totals 15 residues. Trimming cost V 0 bases and J 2 bases, with 8 bases left between them. The CDR3, as DNA: TGTGCTAGTGGTTTGGTACCAGGGGGCAATCAGCCCCAGCATTTT. Its translation: CASGLVPGGNQPQHF.

This chain connects TRBV18 to TRBJ2-7; TRBD1 aligns across 9 bases. CDR3 length: 20 residues. The V gene's germline CDR1 is KGHSH and CDR2 LQKENI. J gave up 4 bases and V 4 bases, and 23 bases lay outside the gene matches. The CDR3 sequence is CASSRNQQGASPFISYEQYF. As DNA, the CDR3 is TGTGCCAGCTCACGAAATCAACAGGGGGCATCCCCCTTCATTTCGTACGAGCAGTACTTC.

This clone was seen a handful of times. V is TRBV7-9 and J is TRBJ2-7; TRBD1 aligns across 10 bases. Germline CDR1 and CDR2: SEHNR and FQNEAQ (reference sequence). This CDR3 has 14 amino acids. The V gene end was trimmed by 3 bases and the J gene end by 8 bases; junction bases not matched to a gene: 7. The CDR3 spells CASSLSGQGTQQYF. The DNA of the CDR3 is TGTGCCAGCAGCTTGTCGGGACAGGGGACGCAGCAGTACTTC.

In this sample, this clone turned up once. The chain links TRBV27 to TRBJ2-7, with D tentatively TRBD1 (5 bases). The CDR3 contains 11 residues. V lost 10 bases and J lost 7, with 14 bases in between. Germline lookup yields CDR1 MNHEY and CDR2 SMNVEV (reference sequence). The CDR3 DNA reads as TGTGCCACAAGGCAGGGAAATGAGCAGTACTTC. The encoded protein is CATRQGNEQYF.

In DNA form, the CDR3 reads TGTGCCAGCAGTTTGGCAGGGGGCGAAGAGACCCAGTACTTC. Protein: CASSLAGGEETQYF. This rearrangement joins TRBV28 to TRBJ2-5; 8 bases are a match to TRBD1. In germline, CDR1 is MDHEN, CDR2 SYDVKM. V trimming: 3 bases; J trimming: 3 bases; junction bases outside the gene matches: 3. The CDR3 consists of 14 residues.

This chain joins TRBV2 and TRBJ1-5; D uncertain. CDR1 is SNHLY, CDR2 FYNNEI, per germline. V lost 4 bases and J lost 3, with 10 bases in between. The CDR3 sequence is 14 residues long. The CDR3 protein is CASSAGEANQPQHF. The CDR3 DNA reads as TGTGCCAGCAGTGCTGGAGAGGCCAATCAGCCCCAGCATTTT.

J is TRBJ2-7 and V is TRBV5-5, with TRBD2 matching over 13 bases. This CDR3 contains 18 residues. The germline V gene encodes CDR1 SGHKS and CDR2 YYEKEE (reference sequence). The trim removed 0 bases at V and 3 bases at J, leaving 9 bases unmatched. The CDR3 DNA sequence: TGTGCCAGCAGCTTGGGCCCGTTACTAGCGGGAGGGAGCTACGAGCAGTACTTC. This gives the protein CASSLGPLLAGGSYEQYF.

J is TRBJ2-5 and V is TRBV4-1; TRBD2 aligns across 8 bases. The J segment lost 3 bases and the V segment lost 0 bases, leaving 15 bases of the junction unmatched. Per the germline V gene, CDR1 is MGHRA and CDR2 is YSYEKL. CDR3 length: 19 residues. The CDR3 is CASSQDQGSARAGEETQYF. The CDR3 DNA is TGCGCCAGCAGCCAAGATCAGGGAAGCGCCCGAGCGGGAGAAGAGACCCAGTACTTC.

The chain recombines TRBV13 with TRBJ2-1; TRBD2 matches 15 bases. From germline, CDR1 is PRHDT and CDR2 FYEKMQ (reference sequence). The CDR3 has 17 residues. V trimming: 4 bases; J trimming: 9 bases; junction bases outside the gene matches: 10. The CDR3 bases are TGTGCCAGCAGCTCCCCCCTAGGACTAGCGGGAGGGAGTGAGCAGTTCTTC. It codes for CASSSPLGLAGGSEQFF.

V and J are TRBV19 and TRBJ2-3; 7 nucleotides agree with TRBD1. With V trimmed by 7 bases and J by 3 bases, 4 bases remained unmatched. This CDR3 region has 13 residues. The germline CDR1 and CDR2 sequences are LNHDA and SQIVND (reference sequence). The CDR3 region has the DNA TGTGCCAGTACCTTACAGGGGACAGATACGCAGTATTTT. Its protein is CASTLQGTDTQYF.

J is TRBJ2-5 and V is TRBV5-1, with 7 bases aligning to TRBD1. CDR1 and CDR2 from the germline V gene are SGHRS and YFSETQ. The CDR3 spans 16 residues. The V segment lost 4 bases and the J segment 6 bases; nucleotides outside the gene matches: 15. CDR3 in amino acids: CASSTTPRGGTQTQYF. As DNA, the CDR3 is TGCGCCAGCAGCACAACCCCGCGAGGGGGCACACAGACCCAGTACTTC.

V and J are TRBV19 and TRBJ2-1; 11 nucleotides match TRBD2. The CDR3 is made up of 13 amino acids. Germline CDR1 and CDR2: LNHDA and SQIVND (reference sequence). The junction had 2 bases not matched to a gene; V was cut back by 7 bases and J by 6 bases. CDR3 in DNA: TGTGCCAGTACCGGGACTAGCGGCAATGAGCAGTTCTTC. Translating it yields CASTGTSGNEQFF.

The chain links TRBV19 to TRBJ2-7, with TRBD1 matching 7 bases. The V segment lost 6 bases and the J segment 3 bases; nucleotides outside the gene matches: 5. Germline-derived CDR1 and CDR2 are LNHDA and SQIVND (reference sequence). The CDR3 totals 13 residues. The CDR3 region has the DNA TGTGCCAGTAGCATGACAGGGTACTACGAGCAGTACTTC. This sequence encodes CASSMTGYYEQYF.

The chain has TRBV10-3 and TRBJ2-1, with 9 bases that match TRBD1. V was pared by 0 bases and J by 7 bases, with 7 bases of the junction left unmatched. This CDR3 is 16 amino acids long. The germline CDR1 and CDR2 sequences are ENHRY and SYGVKD. The CDR3 DNA sequence: TGTGCCATCAGTGAGTCGGGGGACAGGGACTGGAATGAGCAGTTCTTC. Protein sequence: CAISESGDRDWNEQFF.